This T cell receptor (beta chain) was sequenced in a study of blood T cell repertoires in COVID-19. The overall study: PBMCs, B-cell-depleted T cells, or T cells were the source of the cDNA or gDNA that made up the material.

Residents of approximately 25 US areas, aged 18 to 89 years, made up the participants. Grouping used clinical history reported by participants in a survey and questionnaire. The authors' processing: Amplifying reference gene primers gave estimates of nucleated cell counts. Only in-frame clones appear in the TCRdb table, and some are missing; sequencing was by immunoSEQ multiplex PCR. Clone size and V and J calls were adopted from that table, with D and trimming inferred from the DNA. The sample contains some 230,000 clones, about 80% of which appear only once. Trimming stripped 5 bases from V and 6 bases from J, with 26 bases between. The germline V gene has CDR1 MDHEN and CDR2 SYDVKM. The length of the CDR3 is 18 residues.

The sequencing input was PBMCs or T cells enriched from blood (not recorded which). This chain links TRBV28 with TRBJ1-5; no reliable D call. The receptor comes from a woman aged 40 to 50 with acute COVID-19. CDR3 in amino acids: CASSRISPGVPPRQPQHF. The CDR3 DNA sequence: TGTGCCAGCAGTCGAATCTCTCCGGGAGTCCCCCCCCGTCAGCCCCAGCATTTT. The full variable domain, its missing parts supplied by reference TRBV28 and TRBJ1-5, is DVKVTQSSRYLVKRTGEKVFLECVQDMDHENMFWYRQDPGLGLRLIYFSYDVKMKEKGDIPEGYSVSREKKERFSLILESASTNQTSMYLCASSRISPGVPPRQPQHFGDGTRLSIL.